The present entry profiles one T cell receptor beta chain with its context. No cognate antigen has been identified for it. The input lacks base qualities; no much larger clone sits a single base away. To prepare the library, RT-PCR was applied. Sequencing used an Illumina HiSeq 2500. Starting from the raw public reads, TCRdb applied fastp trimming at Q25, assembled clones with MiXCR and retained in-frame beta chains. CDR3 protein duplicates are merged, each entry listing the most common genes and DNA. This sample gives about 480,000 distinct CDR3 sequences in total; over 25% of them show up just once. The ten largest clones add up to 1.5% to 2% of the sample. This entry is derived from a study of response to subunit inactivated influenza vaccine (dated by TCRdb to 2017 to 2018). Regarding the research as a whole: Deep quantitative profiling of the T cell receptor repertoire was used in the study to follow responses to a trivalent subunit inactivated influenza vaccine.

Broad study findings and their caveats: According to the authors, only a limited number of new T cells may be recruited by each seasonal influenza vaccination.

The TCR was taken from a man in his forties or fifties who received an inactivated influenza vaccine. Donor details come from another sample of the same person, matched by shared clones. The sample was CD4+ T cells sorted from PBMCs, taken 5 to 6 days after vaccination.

CDR3 region: CASSPRSSSGADTQYF. The bases read TGTGCCAGCAGCCCACGCTCATCTAGCGGGGCAGATACGCAGTATTTT. The rearrangement joined TRBV7-9 to TRBJ2-3, with 9 middle bases fitting TRBD2. CDR1 and CDR2, per the germline V gene (reference sequence), are SEHNR and FQNEAQ. The CDR3, from cysteine to phenylalanine, totals 16 residues. Left in the record is the CDR3 DNA by itself, 48 bases read in frame from the first base. Compared with germline, V lacks 5 bases and J lacks 4 bases; bases without a gene match: 10.